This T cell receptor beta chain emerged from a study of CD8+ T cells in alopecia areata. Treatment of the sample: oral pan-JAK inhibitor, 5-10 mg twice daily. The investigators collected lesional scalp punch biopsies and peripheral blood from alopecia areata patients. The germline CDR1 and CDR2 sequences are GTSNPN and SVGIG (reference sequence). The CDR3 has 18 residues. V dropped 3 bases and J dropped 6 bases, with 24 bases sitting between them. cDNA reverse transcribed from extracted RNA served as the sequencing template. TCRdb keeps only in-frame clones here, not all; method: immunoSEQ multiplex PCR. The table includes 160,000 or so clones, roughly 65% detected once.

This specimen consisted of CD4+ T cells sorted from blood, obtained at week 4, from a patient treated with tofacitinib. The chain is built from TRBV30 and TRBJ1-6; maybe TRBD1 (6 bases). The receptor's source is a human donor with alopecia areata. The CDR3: CAWRRTARGAGVNSPLHF. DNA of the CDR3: TGTGCCTGGAGGAGGACCGCCCGGGGGGCAGGTGTTAATTCACCCCTCCACTTT. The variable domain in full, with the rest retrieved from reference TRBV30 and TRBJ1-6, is SQTIHQWPATLVQPVGSPLSLECTVEGTSNPNLYWYRQAAGRGLQLLFYSVGIGQISSEVPQNLSASRPQDRQFILSSKKLLLSDSGFYLCAWRRTARGAGVNSPLHFGNGTRLTVT.